The 10 T cell receptor beta chains below were found in one sample sequenced in a study of T cells expressing NK-cell markers. No DNA is given; TCRdb re-called the 5' RACE reads and lists each CDR3 protein once. In total, the table holds about 550,000 distinct CDR3 sequences. The specimen sequenced was blood T cells: a sorted CD56 or NKG2C T cell subset, CD4+ or CD8+ T cells, or bulk PBMC T cells (not recorded which). These receptors came from a man aged 18 to 35 in good health.

V gene TRBV27 combines with J gene TRBJ1-5; lacking DNA, the TRBD1 call made by TCRdb goes unchecked. The CDR3 runs to 17 residues. CDR1 is MNHEY and CDR2 is SMNVEV in the germline V gene (reference sequence). This CDR3 reads CASSFFGTGDSNQPQHF.

This chain connects TRBV7-8 to TRBJ2-5; the D call from TCRdb, TRBD2, cannot be confirmed without DNA. The CDR3 loop spans 15 amino acids. Germline V CDR1 and CDR2: SGHVS, FQNEAQ. The CDR3 sequence is CASSPHRTSFETQYF.

The chain recombines TRBV10-3 with TRBJ2-1; the D gene TCRdb calls, TRBD2, cannot be checked with no DNA. This CDR3 is built from 12 residues. Germline CDR1 reads ENHRY; CDR2 reads SYGVKD. The CDR3 region is CAISGSTGPQFF.

The chain links TRBV6-5 to TRBJ1-5. The CDR3 has 15 residues. The germline CDR1 and CDR2 sequences are MNHEY and SVGAGI. The CDR3 loop is CASRPSGKGNQPQHF.

The chain links TRBV20-1 to TRBJ2-3; TCRdb's D call, TRBD2, is unchecked because there is no DNA. CDR3 length: 15 residues. Germline lookup yields CDR1 DFQATT and CDR2 SNEGSKA (reference sequence). The CDR3: CSARSGNRPTDTQYF.

The chain couples TRBV20-1 to TRBJ1-2. The CDR3 has 14 amino acids. Germline V CDR1 and CDR2: DFQATT, SNEGSKA (reference sequence). This chain's CDR3 is CSARRLEGNYGYTF.

This rearrangement joins TRBV5-1 to TRBJ2-1. This CDR3 spans 12 amino acids. Germline V lookup: CDR1 SGHRS, CDR2 YFSETQ. CDR3 sequence: CASSAVGNEQFF.

The chain joins TRBV6-5 to TRBJ1-6. The length of the CDR3 is 14 residues. Germline V gene data show CDR1 as MNHEY and CDR2 as SVGAGI. CDR3 protein: CASSRGRDGPPLHF.

This chain joins TRBV29-1 and TRBJ2-3; lacking DNA, the TRBD1 call made by TCRdb goes unchecked. This CDR3 has 15 residues. Germline CDR1 reads SQVTM; CDR2 reads ANQGSEA. CDR3 residues: CSAQLGGSSTDTQYF.

This chain links TRBV30 with TRBJ2-1; without DNA, the TCRdb call of TRBD1 cannot be checked. This CDR3 is built from 13 residues. Germline CDR1 GTSNPN, CDR2 SVGIG (reference sequence). The CDR3 here is CAWTGQGPDEQFF.